This is a list of T cell receptor beta chains from one sample in a study of T cells expressing NK-cell markers. TCRdb reprocessed the 5' RACE reads; each CDR3 protein has one entry and no DNA is given. The table lists 450,000 to 600,000 distinct CDR3 sequences. The sample taken for sequencing was blood T cells: a sorted CD56 or NKG2C T cell subset, CD4+ or CD8+ T cells, or bulk PBMC T cells (not recorded which). The receptors shown here come from a young man in good health. The CDR3 runs from the conserved cysteine through the conserved F or W.

V gene: TRBV12-3/TRBV12-4
J gene: TRBJ2-1
CDR3 protein: CASRLVPGASGNEQFF

V gene: TRBV5-6
J gene: TRBJ1-4
CDR3 protein: CASRGQLNEKLFF

V gene: TRBV25-1
J gene: TRBJ2-2
CDR3 protein: CASSEKFFEGSGELFF

V gene: TRBV12-3/TRBV12-4
J gene: TRBJ2-7
CDR3 protein: CASRAGYPGGRPFFEQYF

V gene: TRBV4-3
J gene: TRBJ2-1
CDR3 protein: CASSQESTSGRAFEQFF

V gene: TRBV12-3/TRBV12-4
J gene: TRBJ2-7
CDR3 protein: CASSTFSSEKGEQYF

V gene: TRBV20-1
J gene: TRBJ2-2
CDR3 protein: CSARDVALSTGELFF

V gene: TRBV10-2
J gene: TRBJ2-1
CDR3 protein: CASSESLREGGRSNEQFF

V gene: TRBV12-3/TRBV12-4
J gene: TRBJ2-1
CDR3 protein: CASSFRLAGGPSYNEQFF

V gene: TRBV27
J gene: TRBJ2-1
CDR3 protein: CASSSGQGLIPEQFF

V gene: TRBV5-1
J gene: TRBJ2-3
CDR3 protein: CASSLEQAGTDTQYF

V gene: TRBV12-5
J gene: TRBJ2-5
CDR3 protein: CASGLLGTGVWETQYF

V gene: TRBV12-3/TRBV12-4
J gene: TRBJ2-1
CDR3 protein: CASTTGGMANEQFF

V gene: TRBV20-1
J gene: TRBJ2-3
CDR3 protein: CSARDYYTQYF

V gene: TRBV10-3
J gene: TRBJ1-5
CDR3 protein: CAISLSSNQPQHF

V gene: TRBV12-3/TRBV12-4
J gene: TRBJ1-6
CDR3 protein: CASSSGTGSPYSPLHF

V gene: TRBV20-1
J gene: TRBJ2-5
CDR3 protein: CSARGPGTGGGKTQYF

V gene: TRBV4-2
J gene: TRBJ2-4
CDR3 protein: CASSPYGQGAVLNIQYF

V gene: TRBV6-2/TRBV6-3
J gene: TRBJ2-5
CDR3 protein: CASSYGTSGSQETQYF

V gene: TRBV12-3/TRBV12-4
J gene: TRBJ2-1
CDR3 protein: CASSLSRLAVNEQFF

V gene: TRBV6-1
J gene: TRBJ1-6
CDR3 protein: CASTKTGGEGPLHF

V gene: TRBV28
J gene: TRBJ1-1
CDR3 protein: CASSQRQGLGTEAFF

V gene: TRBV28
J gene: TRBJ1-1
CDR3 protein: CASTSFPQAFF

V gene: TRBV12-3/TRBV12-4
J gene: TRBJ1-1
CDR3 protein: CASGWTVTEAFF

V gene: TRBV12-3/TRBV12-4
J gene: TRBJ1-2
CDR3 protein: CASSLAGHDRNTF

V gene: TRBV11-1
J gene: TRBJ2-6
CDR3 protein: CASSPSRGQGAGANVLTF

V gene: TRBV29-1
J gene: TRBJ1-5
CDR3 protein: CSVGDPYSNQPQHF

V gene: TRBV5-1
J gene: TRBJ1-3
CDR3 protein: CASRDRGRVGGNTIYF

V gene: TRBV9
J gene: TRBJ2-2
CDR3 protein: CASSEETSAHTGELFF

V gene: TRBV9
J gene: TRBJ1-2
CDR3 protein: CASSPDRGLYGYTF

V gene: TRBV20-1
J gene: TRBJ2-1
CDR3 protein: CSARDLRADYYNEQFF

V gene: TRBV10-3
J gene: TRBJ2-1
CDR3 protein: CAISESTGGPLDNEQFF

V gene: TRBV12-3/TRBV12-4
J gene: TRBJ2-3
CDR3 protein: CASHRSSGTSTDTQYF

V gene: TRBV6-5
J gene: TRBJ2-3
CDR3 protein: CASRRADTQYF

V gene: TRBV18
J gene: TRBJ2-3
CDR3 protein: CASSPSGIPDTQYF

V gene: TRBV7-8
J gene: TRBJ2-2
CDR3 protein: CASSQGGTSGTGELFF

V gene: TRBV12-3/TRBV12-4
J gene: TRBJ1-1
CDR3 protein: CASRIDRGDTEAFF

V gene: TRBV28
J gene: TRBJ2-1
CDR3 protein: CASSFNLGTGGAYNEQFF

V gene: TRBV11-2
J gene: TRBJ2-3
CDR3 protein: CASSPRSGQVTDTQYF

V gene: TRBV5-1
J gene: TRBJ1-1
CDR3 protein: CASSLISGGSGFVSEAFF

V gene: TRBV6-2/TRBV6-3
J gene: TRBJ2-7
CDR3 protein: CASRRTSGRSAGYEQYF

V gene: TRBV7-6
J gene: TRBJ1-1
CDR3 protein: CASSLAGVPGVATEAFF

V gene: TRBV6-4
J gene: TRBJ2-3
CDR3 protein: CASRGDRVTDTQYF

V gene: TRBV7-2
J gene: TRBJ1-5
CDR3 protein: CASSLALGSGQPQHF

V gene: TRBV7-2
J gene: TRBJ1-4
CDR3 protein: CASSPQYNEKLFF

V gene: TRBV11-2
J gene: TRBJ2-3
CDR3 protein: CASSSRLAGGQGTDTQYF

V gene: TRBV20-1
J gene: TRBJ2-1
CDR3 protein: CSARDPASLLYNEQFF

V gene: TRBV10-3
J gene: TRBJ2-1
CDR3 protein: CAISLTSGNEQFF

V gene: TRBV6-2/TRBV6-3
J gene: TRBJ2-1
CDR3 protein: CASSYTLASGQEQFF

V gene: TRBV14
J gene: TRBJ2-5
CDR3 protein: CASSLTRQGQETQYF

V gene: TRBV12-3/TRBV12-4
J gene: TRBJ2-7
CDR3 protein: CASGTVTYEQYF

V gene: TRBV6-2/TRBV6-3
J gene: TRBJ2-7
CDR3 protein: CASSYSMASSYEQYF

V gene: TRBV4-3
J gene: TRBJ2-2
CDR3 protein: CASSHFVSLLGEPNTGELFF

V gene: TRBV2
J gene: TRBJ1-1
CDR3 protein: CASRVGQPMNTEAFF